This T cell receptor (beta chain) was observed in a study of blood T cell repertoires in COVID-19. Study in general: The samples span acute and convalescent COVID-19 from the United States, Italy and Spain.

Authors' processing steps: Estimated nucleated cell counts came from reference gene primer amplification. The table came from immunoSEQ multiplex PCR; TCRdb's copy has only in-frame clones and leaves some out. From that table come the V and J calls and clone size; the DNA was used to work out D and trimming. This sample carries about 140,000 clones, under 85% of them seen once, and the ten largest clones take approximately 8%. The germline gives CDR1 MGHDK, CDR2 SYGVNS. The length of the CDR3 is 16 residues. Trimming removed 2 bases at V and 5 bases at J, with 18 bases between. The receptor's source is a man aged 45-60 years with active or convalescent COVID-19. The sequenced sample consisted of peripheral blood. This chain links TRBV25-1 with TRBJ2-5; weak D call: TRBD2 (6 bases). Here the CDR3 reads CASSEQPWGRWETQYF. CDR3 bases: TGTGCCAGCAGTGAACAGCCTTGGGGGAGGTGGGAGACCCAGTACTTC.